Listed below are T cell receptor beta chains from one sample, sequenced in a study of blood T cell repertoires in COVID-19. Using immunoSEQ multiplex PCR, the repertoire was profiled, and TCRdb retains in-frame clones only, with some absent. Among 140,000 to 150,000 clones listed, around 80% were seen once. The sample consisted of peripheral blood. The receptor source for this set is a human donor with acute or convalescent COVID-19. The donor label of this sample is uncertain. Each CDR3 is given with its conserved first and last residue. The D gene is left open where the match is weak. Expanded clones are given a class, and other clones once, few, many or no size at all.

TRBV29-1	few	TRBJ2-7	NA	TGCAGCGTTGCCCCAACCCCCAGGGGCGAGCAGTACTTC	CSVAPTPRGEQYF
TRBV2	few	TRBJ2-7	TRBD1	TGTGCCAGCAGTCACTGGACAGGGAGTGTCTACGAGCAGTACTTC	CASSHWTGSVYEQYF
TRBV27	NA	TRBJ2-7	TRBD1	TGTGCCAGCAGTCTTACCGGGACAGGGAGGGGGTTGTTGTACTTC	CASSLTGTGRGLLYF
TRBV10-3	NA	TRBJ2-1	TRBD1	TGTGCCATCAGTGCCGGGACAGGACTCTACAATGAGCAGTTCTTC	CAISAGTGLYNEQFF
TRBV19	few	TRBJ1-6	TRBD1	TGTGCCAGTAGTATAGATAACAGGGGGCCATCACCCCTCCACTTT	CASSIDNRGPSPLHF
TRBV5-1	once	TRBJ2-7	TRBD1	TGCGCCAGCAACCACATATTTGGACAGGGGGCCGACGAGCAGTACTTC	CASNHIFGQGADEQYF
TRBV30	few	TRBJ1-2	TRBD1	TGTGCCTGGAATAGGGGACAGGGGGTTTTTGGCTACACCTTC	CAWNRGQGVFGYTF
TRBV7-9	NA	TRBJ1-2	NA	TGTGCCAGCAGCTCCACGCTGACAGTCCTCTATGGCTACACCTTC	CASSSTLTVLYGYTF
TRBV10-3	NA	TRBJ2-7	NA	TGTGCCATCAATGGGCGACAGGGAGGCTCCTACGAGCAGTACTTC	CAINGRQGGSYEQYF
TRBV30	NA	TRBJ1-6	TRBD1	TGTGCCCGTACGACAGGGTATAATTCACCCCTCCACTTT	CARTTGYNSPLHF
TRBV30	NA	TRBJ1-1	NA	TGTGCCTGGAGAGGTCCGGGTCCGCCTAACACTGAAGCTTTCTTT	CAWRGPGPPNTEAFF
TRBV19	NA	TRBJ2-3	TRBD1	TGTGCCAGTACCACCCTTGCGGGACAGGGGTCAGATACGCAGTATTTT	CASTTLAGQGSDTQYF
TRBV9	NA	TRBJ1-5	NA	TGTGCCAGCAGCGTAGATGAGGATCAGCCCCAGCATTTT	CASSVDEDQPQHF
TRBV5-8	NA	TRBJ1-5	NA	TGTGCCAGCAGCTCCTCTTATAGCAATCAGCCCCAGCATTTT	CASSSSYSNQPQHF
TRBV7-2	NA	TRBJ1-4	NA	TGTGCCAGCAGCTTAGGTTGGGCAGGGGAGTATGAAAAACTGTTTTTT	CASSLGWAGEYEKLFF
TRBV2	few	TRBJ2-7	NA	TGTGCCAGCAGTGACGACAGGTATCCCTACGAGCAGTACTTC	CASSDDRYPYEQYF
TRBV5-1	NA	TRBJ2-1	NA	TGCGCCAGCAGCCCGGGGGGCCAGCTACATGAGCAGTTCTTC	CASSPGGQLHEQFF
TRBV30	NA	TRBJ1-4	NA	TGTGCCTGGAGAAGGGGGACATCGGATGAAAAACTGTTTTTT	CAWRRGTSDEKLFF
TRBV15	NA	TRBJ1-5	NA	TGTGCCACCAGCAGAGATCCCGCGACCCAGCATTTT	CATSRDPATQHF
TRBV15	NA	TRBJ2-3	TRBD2	TGTGCCACCAGCAGAGATGGGGCGGGGGGTAACACAGATACGCAGTATTTT	CATSRDGAGGNTDTQYF
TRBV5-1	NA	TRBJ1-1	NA	TGCGCCAGCAGCTCATCCGTTACAGGAAACACTGAAGCTTTCTTT	CASSSSVTGNTEAFF
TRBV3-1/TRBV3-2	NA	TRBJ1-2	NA	TGTGCCAGCAGCCAAGTGAGGGGGGGCTACACCTTC	CASSQVRGGYTF
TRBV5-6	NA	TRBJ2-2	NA	TGTGCCAGCAGCTTGGAGGTACAGGGCTGGACCGGGGAGCTGTTTTTT	CASSLEVQGWTGELFF
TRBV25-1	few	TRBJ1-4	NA	TGTGCCAGCAGTGTAGGACAGCGACTGTTTTTT	CASSVGQRLFF
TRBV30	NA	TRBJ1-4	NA	TGTGCCTGGTCCATACCAAAGGTAGGACTAGAAAATGAAAAACTGTTTTTT	CAWSIPKVGLENEKLFF
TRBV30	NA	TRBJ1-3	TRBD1	TGTGCCTGGACCCCCACTGGAGACAGGGGGACTGGAAACACCATATATTTT	CAWTPTGDRGTGNTIYF
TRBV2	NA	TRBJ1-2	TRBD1	TGTGCCAGCAGTGAATTAGGGACAGAAGGCTACACCTTC	CASSELGTEGYTF
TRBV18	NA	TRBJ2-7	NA	TGTGCCAGCTCACCAGCGGCTTTCTACGAGCAGTACTTC	CASSPAAFYEQYF
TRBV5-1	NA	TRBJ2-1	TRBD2	TGCGCCAGCAGCTTGGTTGGACTAGCGGGGGGCAATGAGCAGTTCTTC	CASSLVGLAGGNEQFF
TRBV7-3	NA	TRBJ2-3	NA	TGTGCCAGCAGCTTAAACACCCTGGGGCTAGGTACGCAGTATTTT	CASSLNTLGLGTQYF
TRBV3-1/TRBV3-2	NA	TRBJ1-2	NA	TGTGCCAGCAGCCAATTGGACACCAGCTATGGCTACACCTTC	CASSQLDTSYGYTF
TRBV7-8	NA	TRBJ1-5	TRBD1	TGTGCCAGCAGTTCCGGGACAGGGGGCTTTCAGCCCCAGCATTTT	CASSSGTGGFQPQHF
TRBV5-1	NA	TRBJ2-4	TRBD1	TGCGCCAGCAGCTTCGACAGGGGGCGCGACGGGGTCAAAAACATTCAGTACTTC	CASSFDRGRDGVKNIQYF
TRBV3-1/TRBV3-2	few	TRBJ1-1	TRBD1	TGTGCCAGCAGCCCGGGACAGGGGGGTACGAACACTGAAGCTTTCTTT	CASSPGQGGTNTEAFF
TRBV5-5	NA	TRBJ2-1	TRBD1	TGTGCCAGCAGCTTGCTGGGACAGGGGGGGAATGAGCAGTTCTTC	CASSLLGQGGNEQFF
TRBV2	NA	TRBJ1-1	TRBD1	TGTGCCAGCAGACGGACAGGGACGGACACTGAAGCTTTCTTT	CASRRTGTDTEAFF
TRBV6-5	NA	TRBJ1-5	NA	TGTGCCACAGGTCAGGGCTGGGATCAGCCCCAGCATTTT	CATGQGWDQPQHF
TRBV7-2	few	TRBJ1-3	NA	TGTGCCAGCAGCCCTTCACTCTCTGGAAACACCATATATTTT	CASSPSLSGNTIYF
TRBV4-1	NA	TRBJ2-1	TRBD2	TGCGCCAGCAGCCAAGTCGGGGGGGCAAGTTTCTACAATGAGCAGTTCTTC	CASSQVGGASFYNEQFF
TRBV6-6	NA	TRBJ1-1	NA	TGTGCCAGCAGTGACCGGCCCCCGCCGGAGACTGAAGCTTTCTTT	CASSDRPPPETEAFF
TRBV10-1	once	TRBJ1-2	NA	TGCGCCAGCAGTGAGCGTCAGACTATGGGCTACACCTTC	CASSERQTMGYTF
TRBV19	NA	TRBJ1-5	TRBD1	TGTGCCAGTACTCGCGGGACAGGTCATCAGCCCCAGCATTTT	CASTRGTGHQPQHF
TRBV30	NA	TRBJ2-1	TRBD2	TGTGCCTGGAGTGTACGTCTAGCGGGGGACTACAATGAGCAGTTCTTC	CAWSVRLAGDYNEQFF
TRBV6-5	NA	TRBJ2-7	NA	TGTGCCAGCAGTCGACAGGACTACGAGCAGTACTTC	CASSRQDYEQYF
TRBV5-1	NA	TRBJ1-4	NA	TGCGCCAGCAGCTTGGGCCGGGGTGCAACTAATGAAAAACTGTTTTTT	CASSLGRGATNEKLFF
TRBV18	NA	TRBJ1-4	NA	TGTGCCAGCTCACCACGCAGCCCCGGGGCTAATGAAAAACTGTTTTTT	CASSPRSPGANEKLFF
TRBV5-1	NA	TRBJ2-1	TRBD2	TGCGCCAGCAGCGGGACTAGCGGGGGCGGACTCAATGAGCAGTTCTTC	CASSGTSGGGLNEQFF
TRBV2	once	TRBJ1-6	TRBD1	TGTGCCAGCATCCTAGGAGGGACAGGGGGTTCACCCCTCCACTTT	CASILGGTGGSPLHF
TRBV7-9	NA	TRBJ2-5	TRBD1	TGTGCCAGCAGCTACGGACAGGTCGGGGAGACCCAGTACTTC	CASSYGQVGETQYF
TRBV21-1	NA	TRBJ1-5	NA	TGTGCCAGCAGCGCCTGGACAGGCCGCAATCAGCCCCAGCATTTT	CASSAWTGRNQPQHF